This T cell receptor beta chain was documented in a study of T cell repertoires in cytomegalovirus infection. The J segment lost 4 bases and the V segment lost 6 bases, leaving 14 bases of the junction unmatched. Germline V lookup: CDR1 SGHDN, CDR2 FVKESK. The length of the CDR3 is 16 residues. Worth noting for this clonotype: The antigen is undetermined.

TCRdb redid the calling of the reads with MiXCR, one entry per CDR3 protein. The repertoire includes roughly 130,000 distinct CDR3 sequences, more than 20% of them detected once, and about a third sits in the top ten. Sequenced: PBMCs, sequenced either directly or after in vitro stimulation (not recorded which). The sequence came from a human donor in good health (CMV status not recorded). Some clones in this sample may be carry-over from other donors' samples. The chain employs TRBV14 and TRBJ2-5; the match to TRBD1 covers 7 bases. CDR3 DNA sequence: TGTGCCAGCAGTCGGTGGGGGACAGTCGAGGGAGAGACCCAGTACTTC. Translating gives CASSRWGTVEGETQYF.